These 32 T cell receptor beta chains came from one sample sequenced in a study of cytomegalovirus exposure and HLA in healthy donors. Primers for the PCR totalled 60 Vbeta and 13 Jbeta. Clones were sequenced by immunoSEQ multiplex PCR, and TCRdb holds only the in-frame ones, with some missing. The sample contains 150,000 to 200,000 clones, over 65% of which appear only once. The sample taken for sequencing was PBMCs. Source of these receptors: a man aged 18 to 35 in good health and CMV-seropositive.

The chain joins TRBV5-1 to TRBJ1-1, with TRBD1 matching 10 bases. Germline CDR1 is SGHRS and CDR2 is YFSETQ. There are 14 residues in the CDR3. The trim removed 3 bases at V and 5 bases at J, leaving 4 bases unmatched. The CDR3 nucleotides are TGCGCCAGCAGCTCTGACAGGGGGCGAACTGAAGCTTTCTTT. It specifies CASSSDRGRTEAFF.

The chain has TRBV11-3 and TRBJ2-3, with 8 bases aligning to TRBD1. The CDR3 is 14 residues long. CDR1 and CDR2 (germline): SGHNT, YENEEA. V trimming: 3 bases; J trimming: 6 bases; junction bases outside the gene matches: 5. Here the CDR3 DNA reads TGTGCCAGCAGCTTCGCAGGGGGCGCGGATACGCAGTATTTT. This gives the protein CASSFAGGADTQYF.

This clone was found a few times. The rearrangement links TRBV6-6 to TRBJ1-2; 12 nucleotides align to TRBD1. Germline V gives CDR1 MNHNY, CDR2 SVGAGI (reference sequence). V was clipped by 4 bases and J by 8 bases; unmatched bases: 8. CDR3 length: 15 amino acids. CDR3 region: CASSSLGQGAGGYTF. Here the CDR3 DNA reads TGTGCCAGCAGTTCCCTGGGACAGGGGGCGGGCGGCTACACCTTC.

This chain joins TRBV11-2 and TRBJ1-1, with TRBD1 as a possible D gene (6 bases). CDR1 and CDR2 (germline): SGHAT, FQNNGV. The CDR3 is made up of 16 amino acids. V gave up 4 bases and J gave up 4 bases, with 19 bases separating them. The CDR3 loop is CASSSPRGARFTEAFF. For the CDR3, the DNA is TGTGCCAGCAGCTCCCCGCGGGGGGCGCGTTTCACTGAAGCTTTCTTT.

This clone is a singleton in its sample. The rearrangement joins TRBV12-5 to TRBJ1-1; D perhaps matches TRBD1 (5 bases). Looked up from germline, CDR1 is LGHNT and CDR2 is FRNRAP. The CDR3 loop spans 13 amino acids. V dropped 6 bases and J dropped 5 bases, with 13 bases sitting between them. The DNA of the CDR3 is TGTGCTAGTGGCTCCCCGGGGGGGACTGAAGCTTTCTTT. The encoded protein is CASGSPGGTEAFF.

The chain has TRBV6-5 and TRBJ2-7; no clear D. This CDR3 comprises 12 residues. Trimming stripped 6 bases from V and 5 bases from J, with 11 bases between. The germline CDR1 and CDR2 sequences are MNHEY and SVGAGI. CDR3 in DNA: TGTGCCAGCAGGGGTGGGCTCGACGAGCAGTACGTC. The encoded protein is CASRGGLDEQYV.

The chain combines TRBV4-1 with TRBJ2-5, with 10 positions matching TRBD2. V lost 3 bases to trimming and J lost 2 bases; unmatched junction nucleotides: 3. The germline CDR1 and CDR2 sequences are MGHRA and YSYEKL. The CDR3 runs to 15 residues. This chain's CDR3 is CASSQGLATQETQYF. The CDR3 coding sequence is TGCGCCAGCAGCCAGGGACTAGCGACTCAAGAGACCCAGTACTTC.

The V gene is TRBV2, the J gene TRBJ2-1; 9 bases map to TRBD2. In germline, CDR1 is SNHLY, CDR2 FYNNEI. Losses at the gene ends were 2 bases for V and 6 bases for J; bases not matched to a gene: 2. This CDR3 comprises 14 residues. The CDR3, as DNA: TGTGCCAGCAGTGAACCTAGCGGGACCAATGAGCAGTTCTTC. It yields the protein CASSEPSGTNEQFF.

V gene TRBV10-3 combines with J gene TRBJ2-1, with D possibly matching TRBD2 (6 bases). Trimming took off 6 bases at V and 5 bases at J, with 17 bases between the two ends. CDR1 ENHRY and CDR2 SYGVKD come from the germline V gene. This CDR3 is built from 15 residues. This CDR3 is CAIREPGLPDNEQFF. The CDR3 DNA sequence: TGTGCCATCAGAGAACCGGGACTTCCTGACAATGAGCAGTTCTTC.

The chain joins TRBV10-3 to TRBJ2-5, with 10 bases that match TRBD2. Germline loops: CDR1 ENHRY, CDR2 SYGVKD. This CDR3 has 14 residues. V trimming: 10 bases; J trimming: 0 bases; junction bases outside the gene matches: 5. CDR3 sequence (DNA): TGTGCCACGAGACTAGCGGGTTACCAAGAGACCCAGTACTTC. It translates to CATRLAGYQETQYF.

J is TRBJ1-1 and V is TRBV5-5; 8 bases agree with TRBD1. This CDR3 comprises 15 residues. With 3 bases clipped from V and 1 base from J, the junction kept 5 bases outside the gene matches. Germline CDR1 SGHKS, CDR2 YYEKEE (reference sequence). The CDR3: CASSSTQGANTEAFF. The CDR3, as DNA: TGTGCCAGCAGCTCTACGCAGGGGGCGAACACTGAAGCTTTCTTT.

This clone was counted a single time. The J gene is TRBJ2-1, the V gene TRBV6-1; the match to TRBD2 covers 11 bases. Unmatched junction bases numbered 6, after V lost 11 bases and J lost 6 bases. Germline assignment: CDR1 MNHNS and CDR2 SASEGT. This CDR3 has 13 residues. DNA for the CDR3: TGTGCCTCGGGACTAGCGGCCTCCAATGAGCAGTTCTTC. This encodes CASGLAASNEQFF.

Remarks on this clone: The conserved phenylalanine or tryptophan normally closing the CDR3 is absent here, so this likely arose from a read error. No DNA is shown, since the ends of the CDR3 on it are uncertain; the CDR3 is the one TCRdb lists. V usage is TRBV19 and J usage is TRBJ1-1; the D call in the table, TRBD1, was not verified against the DNA. 14 amino acids form the CDR3, both terminal residues included. Per the germline V gene, CDR1 is LNHDA and CDR2 is SQIVND (reference sequence). CDR3 sequence reads: CASSIGVGDSHLRT.

The chain couples TRBV7-2 to TRBJ2-3; 9 bases map to TRBD1. Germline CDR1 is SGHTA and CDR2 is FQGNSA. Losses at the gene ends were 5 bases for V and 5 bases for J; bases not matched to a gene: 5. The CDR3 sequence is 14 residues long. This chain's CDR3 is CASSPRTGEDTQYF. The CDR3 coding sequence is TGTGCCAGCAGCCCTAGGACAGGGGAAGATACGCAGTATTTT. The whole variable domain, filled in from reference TRBV7-2 and TRBJ2-3, reads GAGVSQSPSNKVTEKGKDVELRCDPISGHTALYWYRQSLGQGLEFLIYFQGNSAPDKSGLPSDRFSAERTGGSVSTLTIQRTQQEDSAVYLCASSPRTGEDTQYFGPGTRLTVL.

This chain joins TRBV28 and TRBJ1-5; maybe TRBD1 (6 bases). CDR3 length: 16 amino acids. V shed 6 bases and J shed 2 bases, with 17 bases lying between them. Germline CDR1 is MDHEN and CDR2 is SYDVKM. The CDR3 sequence is CASSYPGVGGNQPQHF. As DNA, the CDR3 is TGTGCCAGCAGCTACCCAGGGGTTGGGGGCAATCAGCCCCAGCATTTT.

The genes are TRBV30 and TRBJ1-6; D not resolved. CDR3 length: 15 amino acids. V was trimmed by 1 base and J by 10 bases, leaving 17 bases between them. Germline V CDR1 and CDR2: GTSNPN, SVGIG (reference sequence). The CDR3 loop is CAWSAGEVEGSPLHF. The CDR3, as DNA: TGTGCCTGGAGTGCTGGGGAGGTGGAAGGCTCACCCCTCCACTTT.

The CDR3 protein is CAWSVRQGQPQHF. In DNA form, the CDR3 reads TGTGCCTGGAGTGTACGACAGGGACAGCCCCAGCATTTT. The chain combines TRBV30 with TRBJ1-5; TRBD1 aligns across 7 bases. Germline CDR1 reads GTSNPN; CDR2 reads SVGIG (reference sequence). This CDR3 region has 13 residues. J lost 7 bases, V lost 0 bases, and 3 bases had no gene match.

This chain connects TRBV7-2 to TRBJ1-2; tentative D call: TRBD1 (6 bases). This CDR3 has 14 amino acids. Trimming cost V 5 bases and J 7 bases, with 17 bases left between them. Germline V gives CDR1 SGHTA, CDR2 FQGNSA. CDR3 loop: CASSPRDKFTGYTF. The CDR3 DNA is TGTGCCAGCAGCCCCCGGGACAAATTCACTGGCTACACCTTC.

Only a few counts were recorded for this clone. V is TRBV5-6 and J is TRBJ1-2, with no clear D. CDR3 size: 13 residues. Germline V gene lookup returns CDR1 SGHDT and CDR2 YYEEEE. V lost 0 bases to trimming and J lost 0 bases, with 3 bases between them. The CDR3 is CASSLDTNYGYTF. CDR3 sequence (DNA): TGTGCCAGCAGCTTGGACACTAACTATGGCTACACCTTC.

The genes are TRBV5-1 and TRBJ1-1; D perhaps matches TRBD1 (5 bases). This CDR3 region has 16 residues. Germline V gives CDR1 SGHRS, CDR2 YFSETQ. V lost 0 bases to trimming and J lost 4 bases, with 16 bases between them. The CDR3 coding sequence is TGCGCCAGCAGCTTGGGGCCTAAAGGGGTCGGCACTGAAGCTTTCTTT. Its protein is CASSLGPKGVGTEAFF.

CDR3 loop: CASSGMWGDGTQYF. The CDR3 bases are TGTGCCAGCAGTGGAATGTGGGGCGATGGGACCCAGTACTTC. This chain connects TRBV2 to TRBJ2-5; tentative D call: TRBD1 (5 bases). Between the trimmed V and J ends, which lost 4 bases and 7 bases, there was a span of 16 bases. CDR1 SNHLY and CDR2 FYNNEI come from the germline V gene. This CDR3 is built from 14 residues.

The chain combines TRBV20-1 with TRBJ1-1; perhaps TRBD1 as D (5 bases). This CDR3 region has 11 residues. Germline V CDR1 and CDR2: DFQATT, SNEGSKA (reference sequence). The CDR3: CGGAMNTEAFF. Here the CDR3 DNA reads TGCGGAGGGGCCATGAACACTGAAGCTTTCTTT.

V and J are TRBV6-5 and TRBJ1-1; 8 bases are shared with TRBD1. Germline trimming cut 5 bases from V and 5 bases from J; bases unmatched to any gene: 10. Germline values: CDR1 MNHEY, CDR2 SVGAGI. This CDR3 is 15 amino acids long. The CDR3 loop reads CASSPVQGARTEAFF. The CDR3 region has the DNA TGTGCCAGCAGTCCGGTTCAGGGGGCGCGGACTGAAGCTTTCTTT.

J is TRBJ2-1 and V is TRBV7-2, with D possibly matching TRBD1 (5 bases). CDR3 size: 15 residues. Germline CDR1 reads SGHTA; CDR2 reads FQGNSA. Trimming cost V 6 bases and J 7 bases, with 19 bases left between them. The DNA for the CDR3 is TGTGCCAGCAGACCGGCGAGAGACAGCCAAAATGAGCAGTTCTTC. Protein sequence: CASRPARDSQNEQFF.

The rearrangement uses TRBV7-9 and TRBJ1-5; D perhaps matches TRBD1 (5 bases). Germline V lookup: CDR1 SEHNR, CDR2 FQNEAQ (reference sequence). The CDR3 is 14 amino acids. V was shortened by 2 bases and J by 2 bases, with 7 bases between the two germline ends. The CDR3 is CASSLTGGNQPQHF. The CDR3 nucleotides read TGTGCCAGCAGCTTAACGGGGGGCAATCAGCCCCAGCATTTT.

The chain recombines TRBV10-3 with TRBJ2-3, with D perhaps TRBD2 (6 bases). Germline V CDR1 and CDR2: ENHRY, SYGVKD. The CDR3 consists of 13 residues. V shed 11 bases and J shed 5 bases, with 17 bases lying between them. DNA for the CDR3: TGTGCCCATGGGGAGCGGGCTCTAGATACGCAGTATTTT. Translation gives CAHGERALDTQYF.

DNA of the CDR3: TGTGCCAGCAGTGTTTCGGGGGGCACTGAAGCTTTCTTT. The encoded protein is CASSVSGGTEAFF. V gene TRBV2 combines with J gene TRBJ1-1, with D possibly being TRBD1 (5 bases). Between the trimmed V and J ends, which lost 4 bases and 4 bases, there was a span of 10 bases. Germline values: CDR1 SNHLY, CDR2 FYNNEI. The CDR3 is made up of 13 amino acids.

The V call is TRBV7-2, the J call TRBJ2-1; TRBD1 might be the D (6 bases). V was trimmed by 1 base and J by 4 bases, leaving 11 bases between them. The CDR3 runs to 15 residues. The germline CDR1 and CDR2 sequences are SGHTA and FQGNSA. The CDR3 loop is CASSLVGTPYNEQFF. The CDR3 DNA is TGTGCCAGCAGCTTAGTGGGGACACCTTACAATGAGCAGTTCTTC.

CDR3 residues: CASSAGQGAGTEAFF. CDR3 nucleotides: TGTGCCAGCAGCGCCGGACAGGGCGCTGGCACTGAAGCTTTCTTT. V is TRBV9 and J is TRBJ1-1; 8 nucleotides line up with TRBD1. Per germline, CDR1 SGDLS and CDR2 YYNGEE. V was clipped by 3 bases and J by 4 bases; unmatched bases: 8. CDR3 length: 15 amino acids.

The V call is TRBV29-1, the J call TRBJ2-2; 11 nucleotides line up with TRBD2. The CDR3 has 15 amino acids. Looked up from germline, CDR1 is SQVTM and CDR2 is ANQGSEA. V was pared by 5 bases and J by 2 bases, with 4 bases of the junction left unmatched. This chain's CDR3 is CSVRLAGFNTGELFF. For the CDR3, the DNA is TGCAGCGTTCGACTAGCGGGATTTAACACCGGGGAGCTGTTTTTT.

The V gene is TRBV6-5, the J gene TRBJ2-3, with TRBD2 matching 7 bases. Germline trimming cut 6 bases from V and 4 bases from J; bases unmatched to any gene: 10. This CDR3 is 15 amino acids long. The germline V gene encodes CDR1 MNHEY and CDR2 SVGAGI. CDR3 region: CASRGSGLAADTQYF. For the CDR3, the DNA is TGTGCCAGCAGGGGTAGTGGGCTAGCGGCAGATACGCAGTATTTT.

The CDR3 region has the DNA TGTGCCAGCACAGACCGAAGACAGCCCCCCCTCGGCTACACCTTC. This translates into CASTDRRQPPLGYTF. This chain links TRBV28 with TRBJ1-2, with D possibly matching TRBD1 (5 bases). The germline V gene has CDR1 MDHEN and CDR2 SYDVKM. Trimming took 7 bases from V and 8 from J, leaving 23 bases between them. The CDR3 extends over 15 amino acids.